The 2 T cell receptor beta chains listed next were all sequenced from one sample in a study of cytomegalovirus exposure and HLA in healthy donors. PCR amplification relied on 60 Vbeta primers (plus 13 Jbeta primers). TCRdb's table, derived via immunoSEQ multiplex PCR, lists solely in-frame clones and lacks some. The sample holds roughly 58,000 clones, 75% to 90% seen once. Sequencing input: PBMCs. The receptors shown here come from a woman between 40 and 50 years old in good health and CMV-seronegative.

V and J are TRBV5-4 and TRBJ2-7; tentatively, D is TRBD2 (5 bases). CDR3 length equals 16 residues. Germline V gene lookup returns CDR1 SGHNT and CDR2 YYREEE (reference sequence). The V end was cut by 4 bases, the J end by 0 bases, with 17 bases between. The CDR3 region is CASSPWSGSLSYEQYF. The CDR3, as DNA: TGTGCCAGCAGCCCCTGGAGCGGCAGCCTCTCCTACGAGCAGTACTTC.

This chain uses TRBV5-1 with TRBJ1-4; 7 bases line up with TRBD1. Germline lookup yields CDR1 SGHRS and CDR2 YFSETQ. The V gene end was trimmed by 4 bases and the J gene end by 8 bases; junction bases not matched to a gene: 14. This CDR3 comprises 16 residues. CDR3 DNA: TGCGCCAGCAGCCTACAGGGGCCGCCTGTTGGGGAAAAACTGTTTTTT. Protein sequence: CASSLQGPPVGEKLFF.